A single sample is the source of the 5 T cell receptor beta chains below, sequenced in a study of T-cell reconstitution after alpha-beta-depleted transplantation in children. Construction of the TCRbeta library involved unique molecular identifiers. TCRdb analysed the PCR reads with MiXCR anew, one entry per CDR3 protein. The sample consists of approximately 650,000 distinct CDR3 sequences, about an eighth of them appearing once. This sample comprised PBMCs, obtained before TCRalphabeta/CD19-depleted stem cell transplant. These receptors all come from a girl aged 2-10 years with congenital amegakaryocytic thrombocytopenia, due to receive a stem cell transplant.

This clonotype was recorded at least ten times. V is TRBV5-1 and J is TRBJ1-2, with D uncertain. Trimming stripped 4 bases from V and 3 bases from J, with 19 bases between. In germline, CDR1 is SGHRS, CDR2 YFSETQ. This CDR3 spans 16 amino acids. Here the CDR3 reads CASSPVSGPTYYGYTF. CDR3 bases: TGCGCCAGCAGCCCTGTAAGCGGCCCAACTTACTATGGCTACACCTTC. Looking up the rest from reference TRBV5-1 and TRBJ1-2 gives the full variable domain: KAGVTQTPRYLIKTRGQQVTLSCSPISGHRSVSWYQQTPGQGLQFLFEYFSETQRNKGNFPGRFSGRQFSNSRSEMNVSTLELGDSALYLCASSPVSGPTYYGYTFGSGTRLTVV.

This clonotype appeared many times. The chain employs TRBV7-2 and TRBJ2-7; no firm D call. CDR1 and CDR2 (germline): SGHTA, FQGNSA. Trimming cost V 5 bases and J 2 bases, with 4 bases left between them. The CDR3 extends over 11 amino acids. This CDR3 is CASSPTYEQYF. In DNA, the CDR3 is TGTGCCAGCAGCCCGACCTACGAGCAGTACTTC.

This clonotype was recorded a few times. V is TRBV7-8 and J is TRBJ1-5; TRBD1 is a possible D gene (5 bases). This CDR3 contains 15 residues. The germline V gene encodes CDR1 SGHVS and CDR2 FQNEAQ. The V and J ends lost 1 base and 5 bases respectively, with 12 bases between them. This CDR3 reads CASSLGRAEDQPQHF. In DNA, the CDR3 is TGTGCCAGCAGCTTAGGCAGGGCCGAAGATCAGCCCCAGCATTTT.

Of note for this clonotype: Its ends do not fully match the called genes, so a read error is possible. V usage is TRBV28 and J usage is TRBJ2-1; D remains unclear. The CDR3 extends over 12 amino acids. Germline assignment: CDR1 MDHEN and CDR2 SYDVKM. CDR3 loop: CANSMLGREQFF. CDR3 DNA: TGTGCCAACAGTATGCTGGGTAGAGAGCAGTTCTTC. Drawing the rest from reference TRBV28 and TRBJ2-1, the complete variable domain is DVKVTQSSRYLVKRTGEKVFLECVQDMDHENMFWYRQDPGLGLRLIYFSYDVKMKEKGDIPEGYSVSREKKERFSLILESASTNQTSMYLCANSMLGREQFFGPGTRLTVL.

Ten or more counts support this clonotype. The chain has TRBV5-1 and TRBJ2-7; no firm D call. V shed 0 bases and J shed 6 bases, with 4 bases lying between them. CDR1 is SGHRS, CDR2 YFSETQ, per germline. The CDR3 totals 11 residues. The CDR3 DNA is TGCGCCAGCAGCTTGGAAGGCGAGCAGTACTTC. Its translation: CASSLEGEQYF.